This is a list of T cell receptor beta chains from one sample in a study of blood T cells in healthy people across ages. MiXCR, run by TCRdb on the 5' RACE reads, gives a single entry per CDR3 protein. The repertoire holds under 800,000 distinct CDR3 sequences, with approximately 39% as singletons. The sample comprised blood. The receptors shown here come from a woman in her sixties in good health. CDR3s include the opening cysteine and the closing phenylalanine or tryptophan. A D gene is named only where the DNA matches it firmly. Only some rows state a clone size, as once, few, many or a class for expanded clones.

d_call	clone_size	v_call	j_call	cdr3_nt	cdr3_aa
NA	few	TRBV9	TRBJ2-5	TGTGCCAGCAGCGCGGCAGGGTACCAAGAGACCCAGTACTTC	CASSAAGYQETQYF
NA	few	TRBV6-2/TRBV6-3	TRBJ1-1	TGTGCCAGCAGTTATTCGGTGGTAATCACTGAAGCTTTCTTT	CASSYSVVITEAFF
NA	NA	TRBV12-3/TRBV12-4	TRBJ2-3	TGTGCCAGCAGTTTCCCCGGGTCGCAGAGGACAGATACGCAGTATTTT	CASSFPGSQRTDTQYF
TRBD1	NA	TRBV7-8	TRBJ1-1	TGTGCCAGCACCCTAGGGACAGGGCGGAACACTGAAGCTTTCTTT	CASTLGTGRNTEAFF
TRBD1	NA	TRBV9	TRBJ1-2	TGTGCCAGCAGCGACTCCGGGACAGTCGGCTACACCTTC	CASSDSGTVGYTF
NA	many	TRBV7-2	TRBJ1-6	TGTGCCAGCAGCTCCCTGCCCCGACAAGATCGGAATTCACCCCTCCACTTT	CASSSLPRQDRNSPLHF
TRBD2	NA	TRBV6-2/TRBV6-3	TRBJ2-1	TGTGCCAGCATTTTAGCGGGTTCCAATGAGCAGTTCTTC	CASILAGSNEQFF
NA	NA	TRBV20-1	TRBJ2-1	TGCAGTGCTAGAGAACCTAGTGCGAGCCCCTACAATGAGCAGTTCTTC	CSAREPSASPYNEQFF
TRBD1	once	TRBV5-6	TRBJ2-7	TGTGCCAGCAGCCGTGGGACAGGGGTCTACGAGCAGTACTTC	CASSRGTGVYEQYF
TRBD1	few	TRBV11-2	TRBJ2-7	TGTGCCAGCAGCTCGCGACAGGGAGACTCCTACGAGCAGTACTTC	CASSSRQGDSYEQYF
TRBD2	NA	TRBV7-2	TRBJ2-7	TGTGCCAGCAGCTTAGCAACCCAACTAGCGGTCTCCTACGAGCAGTACTTC	CASSLATQLAVSYEQYF
TRBD1	NA	TRBV11-3	TRBJ2-1	TGTGCCAGCAGCTCCCGACAGGGGGCTAGCCCCAGGGAGCAGTTCTTC	CASSSRQGASPREQFF
NA	few	TRBV20-1	TRBJ2-1	TGCAGTGCTAGCGGTAGCGCAACCAATGAGCAGTTCTTC	CSASGSATNEQFF
TRBD1	NA	TRBV18	TRBJ1-2	TGTGCCAGCTCATCCGGACAGGGCTTGTTTGGCTACACCTTC	CASSSGQGLFGYTF
NA	NA	TRBV14	TRBJ2-6	TGTGCCAGCAGCCCGCACGGGAACTCTGGGGCCAACGTCCTGACTTTC	CASSPHGNSGANVLTF
NA	once	TRBV11-2	TRBJ2-1	TGTGCCAGCTGGAGCGTTCGAGAGCAGTTCTTC	CASWSVREQFF
TRBD1	NA	TRBV7-2	TRBJ2-7	TGTGCCAGCAGCCCCAGGGGACAGGGGGCGGAGGAGCAGTACTTC	CASSPRGQGAEEQYF
NA	NA	TRBV7-9	TRBJ1-4	TGTGCCAGCCGAATGGCAGGGAGTAACGAAAAACTGTTTTTT	CASRMAGSNEKLFF
NA	few	TRBV12-3/TRBV12-4	TRBJ1-2	TGTGCCAGCAGTCGCACTGGACATGGCTCCTACACCTTC	CASSRTGHGSYTF
TRBD1	NA	TRBV6-2/TRBV6-3	TRBJ2-7	TGTGCCAGCAGCAACGGACAGGGACAGTACTTC	CASSNGQGQYF
NA	NA	TRBV6-2/TRBV6-3	TRBJ2-1	TGTGCCAGCAACGACCATAACAATGAGCAGTTCTTC	CASNDHNNEQFF
NA	few	TRBV10-1	TRBJ2-7	TGCGCCAGCAGTCAGGGGAACAGGGAGCACTACGAGCAGTACTTC	CASSQGNREHYEQYF
TRBD1	NA	TRBV20-1	TRBJ2-7	TGCAGTGCCGGGACAGGGTCTCTCTACGAGCAGTACTTC	CSAGTGSLYEQYF
NA	NA	TRBV27	TRBJ2-7	TGTGCCAGCGCCAGACGGTACTCCTCCTACGAGCAGTACTTC	CASARRYSSYEQYF
TRBD2	once	TRBV3-1	TRBJ2-3	TGTGTCAGCAGCCCGGGACTAGCGGGGTACACAGATACGCAGTATTTT	CVSSPGLAGYTDTQYF
NA	once	TRBV7-6	TRBJ2-1	TGTGCCAGCAGCTTAGTAGGGGCCACGGATGAGCAGTTCTTC	CASSLVGATDEQFF
TRBD2	NA	TRBV10-3	TRBJ2-1	TGTGCCATCAGCCAGGGGGGTAGCGGGAGCTCCTACAATGAGCAGTTCTTC	CAISQGGSGSSYNEQFF
NA	NA	TRBV6-5	TRBJ2-3	TGTGCCAGCAGATCTCCCCAGGGCACAGATACGCAGTATTTT	CASRSPQGTDTQYF
NA	few	TRBV6-5	TRBJ2-1	TGTGCCAGCAGTTCCCCGGTTAGAGGGAACAATGAGCAGTTCTTC	CASSSPVRGNNEQFF
TRBD2	NA	TRBV6-5	TRBJ2-7	TGTGCCAGCAGGGGGCGGGAGGGCCGGGTATTCGAGCAGTACTTC	CASRGREGRVFEQYF
NA	NA	TRBV6-1	TRBJ2-1	TGTGCCAGCAGTCCACACAGCCGCTCCTACAATGAGCAGTTCTTC	CASSPHSRSYNEQFF
TRBD2	NA	TRBV10-3	TRBJ2-7	TGTGCCATCAGACTAGCGGGAGACTACGAGCAGTACTTC	CAIRLAGDYEQYF
TRBD1	many	TRBV29-1	TRBJ2-5	TGCAGCGTGTACGGACAGGCCTTCAGAGAGACCCAGTACTTC	CSVYGQAFRETQYF
TRBD1	NA	TRBV7-4	TRBJ2-4	TGTGCCAGCTTTAGGACAGGGGGCGGCCCCAATGCCAAAAACATTCAGTACTTC	CASFRTGGGPNAKNIQYF
NA	NA	TRBV3-1	TRBJ2-6	TGTGCCAGCAGCCTGAAAGGAGCCAACGTCCTGACTTTC	CASSLKGANVLTF
NA	NA	TRBV7-9	TRBJ1-4	TGTGCCAGCAGCTTTGGAGGGTCGGAAAAACTGTTTTTT	CASSFGGSEKLFF
NA	NA	TRBV7-2	TRBJ1-1	TGTGCCGGCAGCCTCAGAAGTGAAGCTTTCTTT	CAGSLRSEAFF
TRBD1	few	TRBV9	TRBJ1-2	TGTGCCAGCAGCGCTACCGGGACAGGGCCTAGTAACTATGGCTACACCTTC	CASSATGTGPSNYGYTF
NA	few	TRBV4-2	TRBJ2-7	TGTGCCAGCAGCCAAGATCTCACCTACGAGCAGTACTTC	CASSQDLTYEQYF
NA	NA	TRBV20-1	TRBJ1-2	TGCAGTGCTCCTTGGGGGTTTGATGGCTACACCTTC	CSAPWGFDGYTF
NA	many	TRBV5-1	TRBJ2-5	TGCGCCAGCAGCACGGACGGACAAGAGACCCAGTACTTC	CASSTDGQETQYF
TRBD2	few	TRBV6-2/TRBV6-3	TRBJ2-7	TGTGCCAGCAGTCGGACGGGGGGTTACTACGAGCAGTACTTC	CASSRTGGYYEQYF
NA	NA	TRBV3-1	TRBJ2-5	TGTGCCAGCAGCAGGGACTTCCGGGACACGCTGCAAGAGACCCAGTACTTC	CASSRDFRDTLQETQYF
NA	NA	TRBV3-1	TRBJ2-7	TGTGCCACCAGGGGGGGAATTCTCTACGAGCAGTACTTC	CATRGGILYEQYF
NA	NA	TRBV28	TRBJ2-1	TGTGCCAGCAGCCCCCCCCGGGAGACCCAGTTCTTC	CASSPPRETQFF
NA	NA	TRBV30	TRBJ2-1	TGTGCCTGGATAGCTTACAATGAGCAGTTCTTC	CAWIAYNEQFF
NA	many	TRBV3-1	TRBJ2-1	TGTGCCAGCAGCCGACCTCTAGGGCGGGCAAATGAGCAGTTCTTC	CASSRPLGRANEQFF
TRBD2	many	TRBV7-2	TRBJ2-5	TGTGCCAGCAGCTTAAGACTAGCGGGAGAGTACCAAGAGACCCAGTACTTC	CASSLRLAGEYQETQYF
TRBD2	NA	TRBV10-3	TRBJ2-5	TGTGCCCCGGGACTAGCGGGAGTAGCGCACAATGAGCAGTACTTC	CAPGLAGVAHNEQYF
NA	NA	TRBV14	TRBJ2-7	TGTGCCAACAGTCCTTCCTACGAGCAGTACTTC	CANSPSYEQYF
NA	NA	TRBV6-1	TRBJ2-5	TGTGCCAGCAGTCGTGGAGGGGTTTACAGTCACCAAGAGACCCAGTACTTC	CASSRGGVYSHQETQYF